A single sample gave rise to the 15 T cell receptor beta chains below, sequenced in a study of T cell repertoires in cytomegalovirus infection. MiXCR, run by TCRdb on the reads, gives a single entry per CDR3 protein. The sample includes 490,000 or so distinct CDR3 sequences, about 11% of them seen just once. Material for sequencing was PBMCs. The receptors were gathered from a human donor in good health (CMV status not recorded). Some clones in this sample may be carry-over from other donors' samples.

This clonotype was seen many times. The V and J genes are TRBV7-6 and TRBJ2-1, with D perhaps assigned TRBD1 or TRBD2 (5 bases each). In germline, CDR1 is SGHVS, CDR2 FNYEAQ. The V and J ends lost 0 bases and 9 bases respectively, with 9 bases between them. This CDR3 comprises 13 residues. DNA for the CDR3: TGTGCCAGCAGCTTAGCGGCAGGGAGTGAGCAGTTCTTC. It codes for CASSLAAGSEQFF.

This clonotype was detected many times. This rearrangement joins TRBV6-6 to TRBJ1-1; a possible D gene is TRBD1 (5 bases). The CDR3 runs 14 residues. V was clipped by 7 bases and J by 1 base, with 13 bases between them. Germline values: CDR1 MNHNY, CDR2 SVGAGI (reference sequence). CDR3 bases: TGTGCCAGCACTCCTAGACAGTCGAACACTGAAGCTTTCTTT. This gives the protein CASTPRQSNTEAFF.

J is TRBJ1-1 and V is TRBV5-1; 7 bases map to TRBD1. Unmatched junction bases numbered 11, after V lost 0 bases and J lost 6 bases. Germline V gives CDR1 SGHRS, CDR2 YFSETQ. The CDR3 has 16 amino acids. As DNA, the CDR3 is TGCGCCAGCAGCTTGGCCCGAGGACCAGGGGGACCTGAAGCTTTCTTT. Translating it yields CASSLARGPGGPEAFF.

The chain uses TRBV3-1 and TRBJ2-5, with 8 bases identical to TRBD1. Germline loops: CDR1 LGHDT, CDR2 YNNKEL (reference sequence). J was trimmed by 3 bases and V by 3 bases; bases with no gene match: 12. The CDR3 runs 17 residues. The CDR3 DNA reads TGTGCCAGCAGCCATTACACCGCCGGACAGGGAAAAGAGACCCAGTACTTC. It translates to CASSHYTAGQGKETQYF.

As regards this clonotype: Its ends do not fully match the called genes, so a read error is possible. The chain employs TRBV7-6 and TRBJ2-1; D may be TRBD2 (5 bases). Germline CDR1 and CDR2: SGHVS and FNYEAQ. CDR3 length: 16 amino acids. The CDR3 bases are TGTGCCAGCAGCTGGGCCCGGAGGATGGGCTACAATAAGCAGTTCTTC. This encodes CASSWARRMGYNKQFF.

The chain uses TRBV9 and TRBJ2-3, with 11 bases identical to TRBD1. V lost 0 bases, J lost 4 bases, and 4 bases stayed unmatched. This CDR3 has 16 amino acids. Germline CDR1 and CDR2: SGDLS and YYNGEE. CDR3 amino acids: CASSVEGTGGSDTQYF. DNA of the CDR3: TGTGCCAGCAGCGTAGAAGGGACAGGGGGTTCAGATACGCAGTATTTT.

In the case of this clonotype: A clone one base away is much larger, so this may be a read error. The J gene is TRBJ1-2, the V gene TRBV4-2; a weak D match, TRBD1 (5 bases). The CDR3 runs to 16 residues. CDR1 is LGHNA and CDR2 is YNFKEQ in the germline V gene. The CDR3 bases are TGTACCAGCAGCCAAGGTCTCGGACAACCGGGCGGTGGCTACACCTTC. Its translation: CTSSQGLGQPGGGYTF.

This clonotype has at least ten counts. The rearrangement uses TRBV6-1 and TRBJ2-1; no clear D gene. Trimming pared 7 bases from V and 2 bases from J, leaving 12 bases between. CDR1 is MNHNS, CDR2 SASEGT, per germline. This CDR3 is built from 14 residues. DNA for the CDR3: TGTGCCAGCAAACGGGCTGGCGCCTACAATGAGCAGTTCTTC. This gives the protein CASKRAGAYNEQFF.

This clonotype was picked up many times. The chain has TRBV7-3 and TRBJ2-3, with 9 nucleotides matching TRBD2. Germline V gene data show CDR1 as SGHTA and CDR2 as FQGTGA. V trimming: 3 bases; J trimming: 4 bases; junction bases outside the gene matches: 2. This CDR3 is 14 amino acids long. The CDR3 bases are TGTGCCAGCAGCTTCGCTAGCGGGGCAGATACGCAGTATTTT. Its protein is CASSFASGADTQYF.

The CDR3 is CASVTDTQYF. The CDR3 DNA reads as TGTGCCAGCGTCACAGATACGCAGTATTTT. V gene TRBV2 combines with J gene TRBJ2-3; D is undetermined. The germline V and J ends were trimmed by 8 bases and 2 bases, with 2 bases remaining between them. This CDR3 contains 10 residues. The germline V gene encodes CDR1 SNHLY and CDR2 FYNNEI.

The sample holds many counts of this clonotype. The CDR3 sequence is CASSLASGRLWGIRDGWSTDTQYF. CDR3 nucleotides: TGCGCCAGCAGCTTGGCTAGCGGGAGATTGTGGGGGATACGAGATGGTTGGAGCACAGATACGCAGTATTTT. The chain combines TRBV5-1 with TRBJ2-3, with 10 bases matching TRBD2. The CDR3 is 24 amino acids. The germline V gene encodes CDR1 SGHRS and CDR2 YFSETQ. Losses at the gene ends were 0 bases for V and 0 bases for J; bases not matched to a gene: 25.

This sequence joins TRBV15 and TRBJ1-1, with no clear D. Germline assignment: CDR1 LNHNV and CDR2 YYDKDF (reference sequence). V was pared by 5 bases and J by 8 bases, with 21 bases between. The CDR3 has 15 residues. The DNA for the CDR3 is TGTGCCACCAGCCTAGAGAGGCAGCCAACCTGGGAAGCTTTCTTT. Amino acids: CATSLERQPTWEAFF.

This clonotype has only a few counts. The chain combines TRBV20-1 with TRBJ2-3, with D perhaps matching TRBD1 (5 bases). CDR1 is DFQATT, CDR2 SNEGSKA, per germline (reference sequence). The CDR3 is 12 amino acids. V lost 5 bases, J lost 9 bases, and 15 bases lay in between. The CDR3 protein is CSAGARVGTQYF. CDR3 DNA sequence: TGCAGTGCTGGGGCCCGGGTCGGGACGCAGTATTTT.

The sample holds a few counts of this clonotype. This chain uses TRBV23-1 with TRBJ2-5; D is perhaps TRBD1 (6 bases). TRBV23-1 is placed among ORFs of uncertain function. The CDR3 has 15 amino acids. The ends were cut back, 0 bases at V and 5 bases at J, with 13 bases in the middle. The CDR3 bases are TGCGCCAGCAGTCAATCCCGGCCAGGGGTGGAGACCCAGTACTTC. Residues: CASSQSRPGVETQYF.

This clonotype was recorded many times. This rearrangement joins TRBV5-1 to TRBJ1-4; TRBD1 might be the D (5 bases). This CDR3 comprises 16 residues. V lost 4 bases and J lost 2, with 15 bases in between. Germline V gives CDR1 SGHRS, CDR2 YFSETQ. The CDR3 DNA sequence: TGCGCCAGCAGCCTCCAGGGAAGGCGCACTAATGAAAAACTGTTTTTT. Amino acid sequence: CASSLQGRRTNEKLFF.